The source of this TCR beta chain is a study of a mutant IDH1 vaccine in newly diagnosed glioma. Data came from immunoSEQ multiplex PCR; TCRdb stores just in-frame clones and leaves some out. Of more than 20,000 clones listed, approximately 85% are singletons. Germline CDR1 DFQATT, CDR2 SNEGSKA (reference sequence). Trimming removed 3 bases at V and 2 bases at J, with 1 base between. This CDR3 has 10 residues. As to time point: baseline, week 1 (first vaccination visit). Treatment defined: pre-vaccination baseline after standard-of-care therapy. The clonotype was recovered from a man aged 35 to 55 with glioma. This chain joins TRBV20-1 and TRBJ1-2; unclear D gene. Sequencing used PBMCs, obtained from a glioma patient treated with radiotherapy, temozolomide or both. CDR3 bases: TGCAGTGCTAGCAACTATGGCTACACCTTC. Protein: CSASNYGYTF.